This is a list of T cell receptor beta chains from one sample in a study of blood T cell repertoires in COVID-19. The protocol was immunoSEQ multiplex PCR, while the TCRdb copy is restricted to in-frame clones and leaves out a portion. The repertoire holds under 300,000 clones, with approximately 79% as singletons. What was sequenced was peripheral blood. Every receptor here comes from a middle-aged woman with active or convalescent COVID-19. CDR3s include the opening cysteine and the closing phenylalanine or tryptophan. Fields, in order: J gene, V gene, CDR3 protein.

TRBJ1-1 TRBV5-6 CASSWTRDSEAFF
TRBJ1-1 TRBV27 CASSLSSRRTEAFF
TRBJ1-3 TRBV6-5 CASSWTEDSGNTIYF
TRBJ1-4 TRBV27 CASRRSGLDEKLFF
TRBJ2-2 TRBV6-4 CASSAQLASGELFF
TRBJ1-2 TRBV19 CASRLQGASGYTF
TRBJ2-7 TRBV15 CATSREVGTTYEQYF
TRBJ1-4 TRBV7-2 CASSYGSGGGEKLFF
TRBJ1-2 TRBV19 CASNSGQGSTSYGYTF
TRBJ1-1 TRBV5-1 CASSLTGWTEAFF
TRBJ1-1 TRBV7-9 CASSLAGDRGAFF
TRBJ2-2 TRBV12-3/TRBV12-4 CASSPTNTGELFF
TRBJ1-4 TRBV5-4 CASSQQLGQNEKLFF
TRBJ2-2 TRBV2 CASSEYDRTGELFF
TRBJ2-3 TRBV7-9 CASSPRQGWDTQYF
TRBJ1-6 TRBV10-2 CASNLDRNSPLHF
TRBJ1-2 TRBV2 CASTTDRANYGYTF
TRBJ2-3 TRBV29-1 CSVETGTGDPDTQYF
TRBJ2-7 TRBV24-1 CATSGGEMEYF
TRBJ2-2 TRBV4-1 CASNDIPGELFF
TRBJ2-5 TRBV15 CATSRDLRGGRETQYF
TRBJ1-3 TRBV5-8 CASSLDRGTGNTIYF
TRBJ1-1 TRBV5-4 CASSSGQNTEAFF
TRBJ2-3 TRBV5-6 CASTLASTDTQYF
TRBJ1-1 TRBV28 CASSFSGMNLLAFF
TRBJ1-5 TRBV7-8 CASSLFSQSNQPQHF
TRBJ1-3 TRBV5-5 CASSPRQGSTLMIGNTIYF
TRBJ1-5 TRBV18 CASSPTDQPQHF
TRBJ1-2 TRBV7-2 CASSHDRHRGYTF
TRBJ2-2 TRBV6-4 CASSEAGTGELFF
TRBJ1-2 TRBV11-2 CASSLDRDRADYGYTF
TRBJ1-5 TRBV2 CASNRDREQPQHF
TRBJ1-1 TRBV28 CASSSGQALEAFF
TRBJ2-3 TRBV9 CASSVARDIGTSGGAYTDTQYF
TRBJ1-1 TRBV3-1/TRBV3-2 CASSQATLTSLGAFF
TRBJ2-2 TRBV11-2 CASRITRVTGELFF
TRBJ2-1 TRBV2 CASKDGRGGLLNEQFF
TRBJ2-5 TRBV10-2 CASSESGGGQETQYF
TRBJ2-2 TRBV10-2 CASNAAGGAGELFF
TRBJ1-2 TRBV5-1 CASSLGDKNYGYTF
TRBJ1-6 TRBV5-4 CASSLIGEHSPLHF
TRBJ2-3 TRBV5-4 CASSLEPGLSTDTQYF
TRBJ1-1 TRBV3-1/TRBV3-2 CASSRTLGSTEAFF
TRBJ2-3 TRBV18 CASSLTPSGGPGTQYF
TRBJ1-2 TRBV11-2 CASSLDNREEDGYTF
TRBJ1-6 TRBV6-2/TRBV6-3 CASSYQSPLHF
TRBJ1-1 TRBV11-2 CASSLSGRPEAFF
TRBJ1-2 TRBV11-2 CASSFRSHGYTF
TRBJ1-1 TRBV28 CASRRTGDISEAFF
TRBJ1-1 TRBV19 CASSRAGDTEAFF
TRBJ1-4 TRBV5-1 CASSPRARVATNEKLFF
TRBJ1-5 TRBV3-1/TRBV3-2 CASSQGLPGGNWPQHF
TRBJ1-1 TRBV28 CASSLSLGKNTEAFF
TRBJ1-6 TRBV30 CAWRTPGTPINSPLHF
TRBJ1-2 TRBV6-6 CASSFLGQGRDGYTF
TRBJ1-2 TRBV7-3 CASSLIERGYTF
TRBJ1-2 TRBV3-1/TRBV3-2 CASSHNRDGYTF